This TCR beta chain originates from a study of Ad26.COV2.S vaccination and SARS-CoV-2 variants. Profiling relied on immunoSEQ multiplex PCR, and the TCRdb table lists in-frame clones only, not all of them. The top ten clones hold 10% to 15% of a sample with approximately 480,000 clones, around 88% of them seen once. This clone has a handful of counts. Other nucleotide sequences in the sample specify the same CDR3. Sample treatment: around 19 received Ad26.COV2.S at low or high dose, single or two shots; 5 received placebo; per-sample allocation not given. Day 63 after the first vaccine or placebo injection was the time point for sampling. CDR1 is SQVTM, CDR2 ANQGSEA, per germline. The CDR3 loop spans 10 amino acids. Deletions cut 6 bases from V and 5 bases from J, with 5 bases between.

Source: peripheral blood, taken in a trial of Ad26.COV2.S vaccine versus placebo. The chain carries TRBV29-1 and TRBJ2-1; D not resolved. This clonotype originated in a person between 18 and 60 years old who received the Ad26.COV2.S COVID-19 vaccine or a placebo. CDR3 sequence (DNA): TGCAGCGTCTGGGACAATGAGCAGTTCTTC. Amino acid sequence: CSVWDNEQFF.